Below are 6 T cell receptor beta chains sequenced from a single sample in a study of vaccination effects on CD4 cells after COVID-19. Antigen-specific CD4+ T cells were expanded with viral peptide pools in the ViraFEST assay before sequencing. Culture lasted roughly 9 days before CD4+ T cell isolation. The participants, recipients of two vaccine doses, got either BNT162b2 or mRNA-1273. TCRdb keeps only in-frame clones here, not all; method: immunoSEQ multiplex PCR. The sample contains about 28,000 clones, around 70% of which appear only once. These TCRs' antigens remain unknown. Material: CD4+ T cells from PBMCs cultured with HCoV-NL63 spike peptides, obtained after COVID-19 vaccination. The receptors were gathered from a human donor who received a COVID-19 vaccine.

The rearrangement links TRBV5-1 to TRBJ2-2; either TRBD1 or TRBD2 may supply D (5 bases each). The CDR3 is made up of 15 amino acids. V lost 1 base and J lost 4, with 11 bases in between. In germline, CDR1 is SGHRS, CDR2 YFSETQ. CDR3 in amino acids: CASSLTRGGTGELFF. CDR3 bases: TGCGCCAGCAGCTTGACGAGGGGCGGCACCGGGGAGCTGTTTTTT.

This chain joins TRBV2 and TRBJ2-5; possibly TRBD1 or TRBD2 for D (5 bases each). The length of the CDR3 is 16 residues. Trimming stripped 4 bases from V and 4 bases from J, with 19 bases between. CDR1 and CDR2 (germline): SNHLY, FYNNEI. This CDR3 reads CASSVGSSAGRETQYF. The DNA of the CDR3 is TGTGCCAGCAGTGTCGGCAGCTCGGCAGGGAGAGAGACCCAGTACTTC.

This sequence joins TRBV5-1 and TRBJ2-7; D is undetermined. Germline CDR1 reads SGHRS; CDR2 reads YFSETQ. V was cut by 0 bases and J by 0 bases, with 7 bases left in between. The CDR3 loop spans 14 amino acids. The CDR3 DNA follows: TGCGCCAGCAGCTTGGAATCTCTCTCCTACGAGCAGTACTTC. Its protein is CASSLESLSYEQYF. The full variable domain, with the rest looked up from reference TRBV5-1 and TRBJ2-7, is KAGVTQTPRYLIKTRGQQVTLSCSPISGHRSVSWYQQTPGQGLQFLFEYFSETQRNKGNFPGRFSGRQFSNSRSEMNVSTLELGDSALYLCASSLESLSYEQYFGPGTRLTVT.

This clone was picked up a small number of times. The V call is TRBV2, the J call TRBJ2-7, with 7 nucleotides matching TRBD2. The CDR3 extends over 18 amino acids. From germline, CDR1 is SNHLY and CDR2 FYNNEI. The trim removed 6 bases at V and 0 bases at J, leaving 17 bases unmatched. CDR3 nucleotides: TGTGCCAGCAGCGGCTCCCTCCAGGTAGCGGGCCTCTCCTACGAGCAGTACTTC. Protein sequence: CASSGSLQVAGLSYEQYF. Full variable domain (remainder filled in from reference TRBV2 and TRBJ2-7): EPEVTQTPSHQVTQMGQEVILRCVPISNHLYFYWYRQILGQKVEFLVSFYNNEISEKSEIFDDQFSVERPDGSNFTLKIRSTKLEDSAMYFCASSGSLQVAGLSYEQYFGPGTRLTVT.

This clone was seen a handful of times. The chain is built from TRBV19 and TRBJ2-2; 7 bases agree with TRBD2. CDR1 and CDR2 (germline): LNHDA, SQIVND (reference sequence). V shed 5 bases, J shed 3 bases, and the junction held 6 bases outside the gene matches. The CDR3 has 15 residues. The CDR3 coding sequence is TGTGCCAGTAGTGGGGGGGTCCCCTACACCGGGGAGCTGTTTTTT. Amino acid sequence: CASSGGVPYTGELFF.

The chain joins TRBV24-1 to TRBJ2-1; D call uncertain. V lost 4 bases and J 7 bases, leaving 10 bases between the germline ends. Germline-derived CDR1 and CDR2 are KGHDR and SFDVKD. The CDR3 extends over 13 amino acids. In nucleotides, the CDR3 is TGTGCCACCAGTGAGCACATTAAGAATGAGCAGTTCTTC. Amino acids: CATSEHIKNEQFF.